The text below deals with one T cell receptor beta chain. Its antigen is still unknown. The data derive from a study of post-analysis software for immune sequencing data. At the level of the study: Recorded subtypes: relapsing-remitting, secondary progressive, progressive-relapsing; some patients unannotated.

Findings of the study overall: Four or five TRBV segments occurring more often in patients than controls included TRBV5-6, TRBV5-1 and TRBV20-1. Significantly lower normalized Chao1 diversity was found in patients with multiple sclerosis relative to controls.

The TCR beta cDNA libraries contained unique molecular identifiers. TCRdb redid the calling of the PCR reads with MiXCR, one entry per CDR3 protein. The table lists hundreds of thousands of distinct CDR3 sequences, approximately 59% of them singletons. The germline gives CDR1 SGHTA, CDR2 FQGNSA. The V and J ends lost 5 bases and 3 bases, in that order; junction bases with no gene match: 6. This CDR3 has 14 amino acids. The sequencing input was blood. The chain employs TRBV7-2 and TRBJ1-2; TRBD1 aligns across 7 bases. The receptor was derived from a girl aged 2-10 years with multiple sclerosis. CDR3 nucleotide sequence: TGTGCCAGCAGCCCGACCGGACAGGACTATGGCTACACCTTC. Its protein product is CASSPTGQDYGYTF.